This entry concerns a single T cell receptor beta chain. This record comes from a study of blood T cell repertoires in COVID-19. The repertoire was sequenced with immunoSEQ multiplex PCR; TCRdb's copy has only in-frame clones and lacks some. The sample holds 110,000 to 150,000 clones, roughly 84% seen once. V lost 6 bases and J lost 1; bases outside the gene matches: 8. This CDR3 region has 15 residues. CDR1 is MDHEN and CDR2 is SYDVKM in the germline V gene. The sequenced material came from peripheral blood. This sequence joins TRBV28 and TRBJ1-2; 7 nucleotides align to TRBD1. The sequence derives from a human donor in a cohort sampled during active COVID-19. This chain's CDR3 is CASRPQGRINYGYTF. CDR3 sequence (DNA): TGTGCCAGCAGGCCACAGGGGAGAATTAACTATGGCTACACCTTC.